Listed below are T cell receptor beta chains from one sample, sequenced in a study of Tregs in tolerant kidney transplant recipients. Sequencing was performed with immunoSEQ multiplex PCR; in TCRdb, only in-frame clones are kept and a portion is missing. The sample consists of about 56,000 clones, around 83% of them appearing once. Specimen: CD4+ T cells from blood. These receptor sequences come from a human donor in good health. Both conserved end residues are part of each CDR3. Fields, in order: clone size, D gene, V gene, J gene, CDR3 DNA, CDR3 protein. D genes are given only for firm matches. Expanded clones get a size class; other rows say once, few or many, or leave the size out.

>.|.|TRBV9|TRBJ2-3
TGTGCCAGCAGCGTGACCCCCCTAAACACAGATACGCAGTATTTT
CASSVTPLNTDTQYF
>.|.|TRBV7-3|TRBJ1-1
TGTGCCAGCAGCTTCACTTCAACCGCTGAAGCTTTCTTT
CASSFTSTAEAFF
>.|.|TRBV9|TRBJ1-1
TGTGCCAGCAGCGCTGACAGGAACACTGAAGCTTTCTTT
CASSADRNTEAFF
>.|.|TRBV6-1|TRBJ2-1
TGTGCCAGCAGTGCGCCCCGGGGGACTCCCAGCTCCTACAATGAGCAGTTCTTC
CASSAPRGTPSSYNEQFF
>.|.|TRBV5-5|TRBJ2-5
TGTGCCAGCAGCACCGGGACAATTCAAGAGACCCAGTACTTC
CASSTGTIQETQYF
>.|.|TRBV9|TRBJ2-2
TGTGCCAGCAGCGGGTCCGGGGGGGAGCTGTTTTTT
CASSGSGGELFF
>.|.|TRBV27|TRBJ2-2
TGTGCCAGCGGCAACAGGAGACGAAACACCGGGGAGCTGTTTTTT
CASGNRRRNTGELFF
>.|TRBD1|TRBV2|TRBJ2-7
TGTGCCAGCAGGCCGACAGGGGGCAGAGAGCAGTACTTC
CASRPTGGREQYF
>.|.|TRBV19|TRBJ2-2
TGTGCCAGTAGACCCGCAGGGATGCCCACCGGGGAGCTGTTTTTT
CASRPAGMPTGELFF
>.|TRBD1|TRBV4-3|TRBJ1-4
TGCGCCAGCAGCCCGATACAGGGGATGTTTTTT
CASSPIQGMFF
>medium-sized|TRBD1|TRBV5-1|TRBJ1-3
TGCGCCAGCAGCCCTGGCTTGCGGACAGGGAGGTCTGGAAACACCATATATTTT
CASSPGLRTGRSGNTIYF
>.|.|TRBV18|TRBJ2-1
TGTGCCAGCTCCCAAGGGGGGACCTACAATGAGCAGTTCTTC
CASSQGGTYNEQFF
>.|TRBD1|TRBV30|TRBJ1-1
TGTGCCTGGAGTCGACAGGGGGGCACTGAAGCTTTCTTT
CAWSRQGGTEAFF
>.|.|TRBV7-2|TRBJ1-5
TGTGCCAGCAGCCTGGGGGGGGACCAGCCCCAGCATTTT
CASSLGGDQPQHF
>.|TRBD1|TRBV7-2|TRBJ1-5
TGTGCCAGCAGTCTCCGGGACAGCACAAATCAGCCCCAGCATTTT
CASSLRDSTNQPQHF
>.|.|TRBV19|TRBJ2-7
TGTGCCAGTAGTCAGGACGGTAGTAAGCAGTACTTC
CASSQDGSKQYF
>.|TRBD1|TRBV7-2|TRBJ2-5
TGTGCCAGCAGCTTCGGTGCGGGGACAGGGAACAAGATGGGGACCCAGTACTTC
CASSFGAGTGNKMGTQYF
>few|.|TRBV7-6|TRBJ1-3
TGTGCCAGCAGCCGCGCGGACAGACCCGTCTCTGGAAACACCATATATTTT
CASSRADRPVSGNTIYF
>.|.|TRBV9|TRBJ2-7
TGTGCCAGCAGCCCTCGGGTCTCCGGCGAGCAGTACTTC
CASSPRVSGEQYF
>.|.|TRBV4-2|TRBJ2-2
TGTGCCAGCAGCCAAGCCGCGGAAGGCCTTCACACCGGGGAGCTGTTTTTT
CASSQAAEGLHTGELFF
>.|.|TRBV19|TRBJ1-1
TGTGCCAGTAGTATGGGCCAACGAGGGGGGAATCGAGGCACTGAAGCTTTCTTT
CASSMGQRGGNRGTEAFF
>.|TRBD2|TRBV7-2|TRBJ2-1
TGTGCCAGCAGCCCGGGGACTAGCGGGAATGAGCAGTTCTTC
CASSPGTSGNEQFF
>.|.|TRBV7-3|TRBJ2-7
TGTGCCAGCAGCTTGCGGGGAATGGGGCAGGGAAGGTCCTACGAGCAGTACTTC
CASSLRGMGQGRSYEQYF
>.|.|TRBV9|TRBJ2-1
TGTGCCAGCAGCACCCGAGCTTACAATGAGCAGTTCTTC
CASSTRAYNEQFF
>.|.|TRBV9|TRBJ1-2
TGTGCCAGCAGCGTAGCTGGAGCAGCTAACTATGGCTACACCTTC
CASSVAGAANYGYTF
>few|TRBD1|TRBV7-2|TRBJ2-5
TGTGCCAGCAGCTCCCGACAGGGGGTAGAGACCCAGTACTTC
CASSSRQGVETQYF
>.|TRBD2|TRBV5-6|TRBJ2-1
TGTGCCAGCAGCTTGCTGCCTAGCGGGAGCCAGAATGAGCAGTTCTTC
CASSLLPSGSQNEQFF
>.|.|TRBV6-6|TRBJ1-1
TGTGCCAGCAGTTACTCGGGTCGGGCGGAGACTGAAGCTTTCTTT
CASSYSGRAETEAFF
>medium-sized|.|TRBV7-9|TRBJ1-1
TGTGCCAGCAGCTCACAAGGAGGGACTGAAGCTTTCTTT
CASSSQGGTEAFF
>.|.|TRBV2|TRBJ2-7
TGTGCCAGCAGGATGGACGGGGGCTACGAGCAGTACTTC
CASRMDGGYEQYF
>.|.|TRBV2|TRBJ1-1
TGTGCCAGCAGTGAAAGGAACAGGTTCACTGAAGCTTTCTTT
CASSERNRFTEAFF
>.|.|TRBV11-3|TRBJ2-7
TGTGCCAGCAGCTTAGCTAACTCATACGAGCAGTACTTC
CASSLANSYEQYF
>.|TRBD1|TRBV6-5|TRBJ2-7
TGTGCCAGCACCCGGGACAGGGGGGGGGAGCAGTACTTC
CASTRDRGGEQYF
>.|.|TRBV7-9|TRBJ2-7
TGTGCCAGCAGCTTAGAGGGACCTCGCTACGAGCAGTACTTC
CASSLEGPRYEQYF
>.|.|TRBV6-1|TRBJ2-1
TGTGCCAGCATCTGGGCTGGTGAGCAGTTCTTC
CASIWAGEQFF
>.|.|TRBV5-6|TRBJ1-4
TGTGCCAGCACCATCAGGGGAACTAATGAAAAACTGTTTTTT
CASTIRGTNEKLFF
>.|.|TRBV7-2|TRBJ1-1
TGTGCCAGCAGCAGAGACATGAACACTGAAGCTTTCTTT
CASSRDMNTEAFF
>.|TRBD2|TRBV5-4|TRBJ2-1
TGTGCCAGCAGCTCAAGCGGGGGCCCGGCCAATGAGCAGTTCTTC
CASSSSGGPANEQFF
>.|TRBD1|TRBV5-5|TRBJ2-3
TGTGCCAGCAGCTTGTTGGGACAGGTTAGCACAGATACGCAGTATTTT
CASSLLGQVSTDTQYF
>few|.|TRBV7-6|TRBJ2-7
TGTGCCAGCAGCTTAGGGGGTCAGCGATTGTCTCCACCTGCCTACGAGCAGTACTTC
CASSLGGQRLSPPAYEQYF
>.|.|TRBV30|TRBJ1-1
TGTGCCTGGAGTGTAAATGTGGGCACTGAAGCTTTCTTT
CAWSVNVGTEAFF
>.|.|TRBV10-3|TRBJ1-1
TGTGCCATCTGGGGGGGCGCAAGGAGCAACACTGAAGCTTTCTTT
CAIWGGARSNTEAFF
>.|.|TRBV5-6|TRBJ1-5
TGTGCCAGCAGCTTAGGACCCGGGGGGCATCAGCCCCAGCATTTT
CASSLGPGGHQPQHF
>.|.|TRBV11-3|TRBJ2-5
TGTGCCAGCAGCTTAGCGGGGAACCAAGAGACCCAGTACTTC
CASSLAGNQETQYF
>once|.|TRBV6-5|TRBJ2-4
TGTGCCAGCAGTTACTCAATCCAGGAGGAAAACATTCAGTACTTC
CASSYSIQEENIQYF
>.|.|TRBV6-1|TRBJ2-1
TGTGCCAGCAGGAGGCCCGGGACAACCAATGAGCAGTTCTTC
CASRRPGTTNEQFF
>.|.|TRBV9|TRBJ2-2
TGTGCCAGCACCAAAGGGGATCCCGGGGAGCTGTTTTTT
CASTKGDPGELFF
>.|.|TRBV5-5|TRBJ1-6
TGTGCCAGCAGCTTAGGACAGCAAGATAATTCACCCCTCCACTTT
CASSLGQQDNSPLHF
>.|TRBD1|TRBV19|TRBJ1-2
TGTGCCAGTTCCTCCGGGGGACAGGGAAATGGCTACACCTTC
CASSSGGQGNGYTF
>.|.|TRBV19|TRBJ2-7
TGTGCCAGTAGTGCAAGGACTTCCTACGAGCAGTACTTC
CASSARTSYEQYF